These 22 T cell receptor beta chains were all obtained from the same sample, sequenced in a study of blood T cell repertoires in COVID-19. Produced via immunoSEQ multiplex PCR; TCRdb's table is partial and in-frame only. Among roughly 100,000 clones listed, about 85% were seen once. The sample taken for sequencing was peripheral blood. The receptor set was obtained from a human donor in a cohort sampled during active COVID-19.

This clone is a singleton in its sample. The genes are TRBV28 and TRBJ2-5; 10 bases fit TRBD1. V trimming: 5 bases; J trimming: 3 bases; junction bases outside the gene matches: 12. This CDR3 contains 17 residues. Germline V CDR1 and CDR2: MDHEN, SYDVKM. DNA of the CDR3: TGTGCCAGCAGTCCCCCTTCCTCCGGGACAGGGGAAGAGACCCAGTACTTC. Translating it yields CASSPPSSGTGEETQYF.

This chain links TRBV10-3 with TRBJ1-5, with 8 nucleotides matching TRBD1. After removal of 3 bases from V and 4 bases from J, the junction contained 8 bases not matched to a gene. CDR1 ENHRY and CDR2 SYGVKD come from the germline V gene. The CDR3 is 16 residues long. The CDR3 nucleotides read TGTGCCATCAGTGATTACCTCGACAGGGGAAATCAGCCCCAGCATTTT. As protein: CAISDYLDRGNQPQHF.

The rearrangement uses TRBV11-2 and TRBJ2-7; D gene ambiguous. This CDR3 has 13 residues. V lost 5 bases and J lost 4, with 12 bases in between. The germline gives CDR1 SGHAT, CDR2 FQNNGV. CDR3 coding DNA: TGTGCCAGCAGCCTTTTCGGAGAATACGAGCAGTACTTC. Residues: CASSLFGEYEQYF.

The chain carries TRBV28 and TRBJ1-1, with D hard to call. CDR1 and CDR2 (germline): MDHEN, SYDVKM. V lost 6 bases to trimming and J lost 3 bases, with 5 bases between them. This CDR3 has 11 residues. The CDR3 DNA is TGTGCCAGCAGCCCTCACACTGAAGCTTTCTTT. The encoded protein is CASSPHTEAFF.

The J gene is TRBJ2-3, the V gene TRBV15, with D possibly matching TRBD1 (6 bases). This CDR3 spans 13 amino acids. The V gene lost 0 bases and the J gene lost 6 bases, with 7 bases spanning the gap. Looked up from germline, CDR1 is LNHNV and CDR2 is YYDKDF (reference sequence). This chain's CDR3 is CATSRDRGDTQYF. Here the CDR3 DNA reads TGTGCCACCAGCAGAGATAGGGGGGATACGCAGTATTTT.

The rearrangement joins TRBV28 to TRBJ2-1; 10 positions agree with TRBD2. The J segment lost 6 bases and the V segment lost 6 bases, leaving 8 bases of the junction unmatched. The CDR3 runs to 15 residues. Germline assignment: CDR1 MDHEN and CDR2 SYDVKM. Written as DNA, the CDR3 is TGTGCCAGCAGCTCCGGGACTAGCGTCTTCAATGAGCAGTTCTTC. This sequence encodes CASSSGTSVFNEQFF.

The chain employs TRBV6-5 and TRBJ2-5, with 8 nucleotides matching TRBD1. Germline trimming cut 2 bases from V and 5 bases from J; bases unmatched to any gene: 7. CDR3 size: 15 residues. The germline gives CDR1 MNHEY, CDR2 SVGAGI. The CDR3 region has the DNA TGTGCCAGCAGTTACAGGCAGGGGGCTTGGGAGACCCAGTACTTC. This translates into CASSYRQGAWETQYF.

V usage is TRBV6-5 and J usage is TRBJ2-7, with 8 bases matching TRBD1. Trimming removed 6 bases from V and 5 bases from J; junction bases left unmatched: 9. The CDR3 consists of 14 residues. Germline V gene lookup returns CDR1 MNHEY and CDR2 SVGAGI. CDR3 DNA: TGTGCCAGCAGAGAGACAGGGGCATTCAACGAGCAGTACTTC. Translating gives CASRETGAFNEQYF.

The rearrangement uses TRBV5-8 and TRBJ2-7; D may be TRBD2 (7 bases). CDR3 length: 16 amino acids. CDR1 is SGHTS and CDR2 is YDEGEE in the germline V gene. Trimming removed 6 bases from V and 0 bases from J, with 19 bases in between. CDR3 nucleotide sequence: TGTGCCAGCACCCCCCGGGGGGCCCAGAGCTCCTACGAGCAGTACTTC. Its translation: CASTPRGAQSSYEQYF.

The chain is built from TRBV28 and TRBJ2-1, with D unclear. Per germline, CDR1 MDHEN and CDR2 SYDVKM. V was cut by 8 bases and J by 5 bases, with 22 bases left in between. The CDR3 length is 16 residues. CDR3 protein: CASGATMRRLNNEQFF. CDR3 sequence (DNA): TGTGCCAGCGGTGCCACTATGCGGCGGTTAAACAATGAGCAGTTCTTC. Based on the CDR3 plus reference TRBV28 and TRBJ2-1, the full variable domain is DVKVTQSSRYLVKRTGEKVFLECVQDMDHENMFWYRQDPGLGLRLIYFSYDVKMKEKGDIPEGYSVSREKKERFSLILESASTNQTSMYLCASGATMRRLNNEQFFGPGTRLTVL.

The chain carries TRBV5-8 and TRBJ2-3; TRBD2 might be the D (5 bases). Per germline, CDR1 SGHTS and CDR2 YDEGEE. CDR3 size: 15 residues. V was pared by 3 bases and J by 2 bases, with 13 bases between. CDR3 sequence: CASSSGYVLTDTQYF. The CDR3 nucleotides read TGTGCCAGCAGCTCGGGGTATGTGCTCACAGATACGCAGTATTTT.

The chain joins TRBV6-6 to TRBJ2-3; 15 bases are shared with TRBD2. Germline lookup yields CDR1 MNHNY and CDR2 SVGAGI (reference sequence). The CDR3 has 16 amino acids. Losses at the gene ends were 7 bases for V and 4 bases for J; bases not matched to a gene: 6. The DNA of the CDR3 is TGTGCCAGCACCCGCCGGACTAGCGGGGGGGCAGATACGCAGTATTTT. The encoded protein is CASTRRTSGGADTQYF.

This rearrangement joins TRBV28 to TRBJ2-2; 7 bases agree with TRBD2. CDR3 length equals 19 residues. Per germline, CDR1 MDHEN and CDR2 SYDVKM. Trimming cost V 3 bases and J 4 bases; bases outside gene matches: 17. This CDR3 is CASSFAGASGPGVTGELFF. Here the CDR3 DNA reads TGTGCCAGCAGTTTTGCCGGGGCTAGCGGACCGGGGGTCACCGGGGAGCTGTTTTTT.

V gene TRBV6-6 combines with J gene TRBJ2-2; 7 nucleotides align to TRBD1. Per germline, CDR1 MNHNY and CDR2 SVGAGI (reference sequence). With 7 bases clipped from V and 7 bases from J, the junction kept 15 bases outside the gene matches. The CDR3 has 16 amino acids. CDR3 DNA sequence: TGTGCCAGCATCCAGGGGCAGGGGGTGGGCGGCGGGGAGCTGTTTTTT. It encodes CASIQGQGVGGGELFF.

This chain uses TRBV30 with TRBJ1-1; 7 nucleotides agree with TRBD1. The CDR3 spans 14 residues. J lost 4 bases, V lost 3 bases, and 8 bases had no gene match. Germline assignment: CDR1 GTSNPN and CDR2 SVGIG (reference sequence). CDR3 coding DNA: TGTGCCTGGAGCCTATTGGGACAGAGCACTGAAGCTTTCTTT. Its translation: CAWSLLGQSTEAFF. The whole variable domain, filled in from reference TRBV30 and TRBJ1-1, reads SQTIHQWPATLVQPVGSPLSLECTVEGTSNPNLYWYRQAAGRGLQLLFYSVGIGQISSEVPQNLSASRPQDRQFILSSKKLLLSDSGFYLCAWSLLGQSTEAFFGQGTRLTVV.

The J gene is TRBJ2-1, the V gene TRBV27; a possible D gene is TRBD2 (5 bases). The germline gives CDR1 MNHEY, CDR2 SMNVEV (reference sequence). CDR3 length: 14 residues. V was pared by 5 bases and J by 8 bases, with 16 bases between. This chain's CDR3 is CASSRRVSQYEQFF. CDR3 sequence (DNA): TGTGCCAGCAGTCGGCGGGTTTCACAATATGAGCAGTTCTTC.

The V call is TRBV29-1, the J call TRBJ2-5, with D uncertain. The germline CDR1 and CDR2 sequences are SQVTM and ANQGSEA. The CDR3 covers 13 residues. The V gene lost 6 bases and the J gene lost 3 bases, with 14 bases spanning the gap. CDR3 DNA sequence: TGCAGCGTCCGTGGGCTTGGTGAAGAGACCCAGTACTTC. Amino acid sequence: CSVRGLGEETQYF.

The rearrangement links TRBV28 to TRBJ1-1; a weak D match, TRBD1 (5 bases). With 2 bases removed from V and 6 bases from J, the gap between germline ends came to 19 bases. CDR1 MDHEN and CDR2 SYDVKM come from the germline V gene. CDR3 length: 16 amino acids. CDR3 region: CASSLVGWGTHSEAFF. The CDR3 DNA is TGTGCCAGCAGTTTAGTCGGTTGGGGGACTCATTCTGAAGCTTTCTTT. Looking up the rest from reference TRBV28 and TRBJ1-1 gives the full variable domain: DVKVTQSSRYLVKRTGEKVFLECVQDMDHENMFWYRQDPGLGLRLIYFSYDVKMKEKGDIPEGYSVSREKKERFSLILESASTNQTSMYLCASSLVGWGTHSEAFFGQGTRLTVV.

The chain joins TRBV7-2 to TRBJ2-2; perhaps TRBD2 as D (7 bases). Germline lookup yields CDR1 SGHTA and CDR2 FQGNSA. Trimming left V 5 bases short and J 6 bases short, with 13 bases between. The CDR3 has 14 residues. In nucleotides, the CDR3 is TGTGCCAGCAGCCCGGGGGGCAGGGCCGGGGAGCTGTTTTTT. Translation: CASSPGGRAGELFF.

The rearrangement uses TRBV9 and TRBJ2-1; TRBD2 aligns across 10 bases. V dropped 0 bases and J dropped 7; count of bases not matched to a gene: 10. The CDR3 runs 17 residues. The V gene's germline CDR1 is SGDLS and CDR2 YYNGEE. Here the CDR3 reads CASSVAPSGGSENEQFF. CDR3 DNA: TGTGCCAGCAGCGTAGCTCCTAGCGGGGGTTCAGAAAATGAGCAGTTCTTC. Based on the CDR3 plus reference TRBV9 and TRBJ2-1, the full variable domain is DSGVTQTPKHLITATGQRVTLRCSPRSGDLSVYWYQQSLDQGLQFLIQYYNGEERAKGNILERFSAQQFPDLHSELNLSSLELGDSALYFCASSVAPSGGSENEQFFGPGTRLTVL.

J is TRBJ1-6 and V is TRBV27; D might be TRBD1 (5 bases). Per germline, CDR1 MNHEY and CDR2 SMNVEV (reference sequence). V was trimmed by 7 bases and J by 8 bases, leaving 21 bases between them. CDR3 length equals 16 residues. CDR3 loop: CASTKLKGDAHSPLHF. CDR3 DNA sequence: TGTGCCAGCACTAAGCTGAAAGGGGATGCCCATTCACCCCTCCACTTT.

V and J are TRBV18 and TRBJ2-1; TRBD1 aligns across 9 bases. J was trimmed by 7 bases and V by 3 bases; bases with no gene match: 7. Germline assignment: CDR1 KGHSH and CDR2 LQKENI. The CDR3 has 15 amino acids. Here the CDR3 reads CASSPPGQGTNEQFF. The CDR3 nucleotides are TGTGCCAGCTCACCTCCGGGACAGGGTACAAATGAGCAGTTCTTC.